Below, one T cell receptor beta chain is given with its context. Its antigen is as yet unknown. This specimen comes from a study of OX40 agonist ivuxolimab in advanced cancers. Whole-study context: Intravenous ivuxolimab at 0.01 to 10 mg/kg was given to patients every 2 weeks. Dose-escalation patients had hepatocellular carcinoma, melanoma, renal cell or head and neck cancer. Whole-study results and caveats: Among T cells, CD8+ cells averaged more expanded clones than CD4+ cells. Within 6 weeks, CD4+ and CD8+ blood T cells expanded clonally at 0.1 to 3.0 mg/kg.

Germline V gives CDR1 SQVTM, CDR2 ANQGSEA. Trimming pared 2 bases from V and 1 base from J, leaving 9 bases between. The CDR3 loop spans 13 amino acids. The repertoire was sequenced with immunoSEQ multiplex PCR; TCRdb's copy has only in-frame clones and lacks some. The table has roughly 89,000 clones, around 83% seen once. Sample: CD4+ or CD8+ T cells sorted from blood, taken in a trial of the OX40 agonist ivuxolimab. This clonotype was sampled from an adult with an advanced solid tumor such as melanoma, head and neck, liver or kidney cancer. The gene calls are TRBV29-1 and TRBJ2-7; D possibly uses TRBD1 or TRBD2 (5 bases each). This chain's CDR3 is CSVELAGSYEQYF. As DNA, the CDR3 is TGCAGCGTTGAACTAGCAGGGTCCTACGAGCAGTACTTC.